These 9 T cell receptor beta chains originate from one sample sequenced in a study of beta chain features in type 1 diabetes. Study observations and caveats: All four CD4+ subsets from Type 1 diabetes patients carried moderately but significantly shorter TCRB CDR3s.

Reverse transcription of all isolated RNA meant that expressed TCRB transcripts were sequenced. The repertoire was sequenced with immunoSEQ multiplex PCR; TCRdb's copy has only in-frame clones and lacks some. The sample shows 310,000 or so clones, approximately 15% of them seen only once. No antigen is known for these receptors. Sequencing was done on a sample of naive CD4+ T cells from blood. The receptors originated from a man between 18 and 35 years old with type 1 diabetes.

The chain employs TRBV4-3 and TRBJ2-7; D unclear. This CDR3 contains 13 residues. Germline CDR1 LGHNA, CDR2 YSLEER. Trimming cost V 0 bases and J 3 bases, with 6 bases left between them. The CDR3 region is CASSQEVSYEQYF. CDR3 in DNA: TGCGCCAGCAGCCAAGAGGTCAGCTACGAGCAGTACTTC.

In this sample, this clone turned up a few times. CDR3 amino acids: CASSQVGLRDRGPNEQFF. In DNA, the CDR3 is TGCGCCAGCAGCCAAGTGGGATTGAGGGACAGGGGACCCAATGAGCAGTTCTTC. This chain joins TRBV4-1 and TRBJ2-1; 10 bases agree with TRBD1. Germline trimming cut 1 base from V and 6 bases from J; bases unmatched to any gene: 12. This CDR3 has 18 amino acids. Germline V gene sequence: CDR1 MGHRA, CDR2 YSYEKL.

This clone occurred a few times. The chain couples TRBV28 to TRBJ1-2; unclear D gene. CDR1 is MDHEN, CDR2 SYDVKM, per germline. The CDR3 is 12 residues long. Trimming removed 6 bases from V and 2 bases from J, with 7 bases in between. CDR3 nucleotide sequence: TGTGCCAGCAGCCAAGCCAACTATGGCTACACCTTC. It encodes CASSQANYGYTF.

The chain combines TRBV27 with TRBJ1-1, with TRBD1 identical over 9 bases. In germline, CDR1 is MNHEY, CDR2 SMNVEV (reference sequence). The V gene end was trimmed by 5 bases and the J gene end by 0 bases; junction bases not matched to a gene: 7. The CDR3 length is 16 residues. CDR3 sequence: CASSKLRTGVNTEAFF. Here the CDR3 DNA reads TGTGCCAGCAGTAAACTTAGGACAGGGGTGAACACTGAAGCTTTCTTT.

The chain links TRBV30 to TRBJ1-1; 8 nucleotides align to TRBD1. CDR1 and CDR2 from the germline V gene are GTSNPN and SVGIG (reference sequence). Losses at the gene ends were 2 bases for V and 5 bases for J; bases not matched to a gene: 10. This CDR3 comprises 15 residues. The CDR3, as DNA: TGTGCCTGGAGTAGAATGTCAGGGGGCAGAACTGAAGCTTTCTTT. Protein: CAWSRMSGGRTEAFF.

This clone was observed a handful of times. The CDR3 here is CAWSPQLGQNQPQHF. In nucleotides, the CDR3 is TGTGCCTGGAGTCCCCAATTAGGACAAAATCAGCCCCAGCATTTT. V gene TRBV30 combines with J gene TRBJ1-5, with a possible D match to TRBD1 (5 bases). Germline CDR1 is GTSNPN and CDR2 is SVGIG (reference sequence). Trimming took off 2 bases at V and 4 bases at J, with 15 bases between the two ends. The CDR3 is made up of 15 amino acids.

This clone showed up just a few times. The rearrangement links TRBV9 to TRBJ2-7; D is possibly TRBD1 (5 bases). Germline CDR1 and CDR2: SGDLS and YYNGEE. The CDR3 consists of 14 residues. Trimming took 4 bases from V and 0 from J, leaving 11 bases between them. Here the CDR3 reads CASSLRATSYEQYF. The CDR3 DNA is TGTGCCAGCAGCCTCAGGGCCACCTCCTACGAGCAGTACTTC.

A few counts support this clone. The gene calls are TRBV4-3 and TRBJ2-7; 13 bases are a match to TRBD2. Germline CDR1 reads LGHNA; CDR2 reads YSLEER. Germline trimming cut 4 bases from V and 2 bases from J; bases unmatched to any gene: 5. The CDR3 has 16 amino acids. The chain's CDR3 is CASSPRLAGGAYEQYF. The CDR3 nucleotides read TGCGCCAGCAGCCCGAGACTAGCGGGGGGAGCCTACGAGCAGTACTTC.

This chain links TRBV7-2 with TRBJ1-2; 10 positions match TRBD1. Germline CDR1 reads SGHTA; CDR2 reads FQGNSA. The length of the CDR3 is 13 residues. V shed 6 bases, J shed 8 bases, and the junction held 6 bases outside the gene matches. The CDR3 here is CASREGQGQGYTF. The CDR3 DNA is TGTGCCAGCAGGGAGGGACAGGGGCAAGGCTACACCTTC.